This T cell receptor beta chain is from a study of T cells in Graves' hyperthyroidism and ophthalmopathy (dated by TCRdb to about 2019). Regarding the research as a whole: Peripheral blood samples were taken at the time of initial diagnosis, prior to any treatment. A discovery cohort of fewer than 110 patients, 43 with Graves' ophthalmopathy and approximately 55 with stable Graves' hyperthyroidism, was used to find distinguishing TCR V-J signatures. After sampling, hyperthyroidism patients received methimazole starting at 30 mg daily, and ophthalmopathy patients received high-dose intravenous methylprednisolone. For training and testing, the approximately 97 patients in the discovery cohort were randomly divided in a 7:3 ratio. Prospective prediction of ophthalmopathy was tested in an independent validation cohort of approximately 18 hyperthyroidism patients and 17 patients who later progressed to ophthalmopathy. Thyroid tissue and blood T-cell repertoires from more than 5 Graves' hyperthyroidism patients were also compared in the study. The paper describes TCR Vbeta CDR3 sequencing of more than 120 peripheral blood samples, made up of fewer than 50 ophthalmopathy patients, some 80 hyperthyroidism patients and 17 progressor patients.

This clonotype came up many times. This receptor's antigen is unknown. Base qualities are not at hand, and no much larger clone is one base apart. The TCR beta CDR3 regions were amplified from RNA transcripts. The TCR CDR3 was subjected to a first round of RT-PCR using the HTBI primer set and the Qiagen OneStep RT-PCR kit. The libraries were constructed in a second round of multiplex PCR and then size-selected and purified. Paired-end sequencing of the libraries was performed with 100 bp reads on an Illumina HiSeq2000. The authors processed their data as follows. SOAPnuke was used to process the raw data, throwing out any read that contained adapters or uncalled bases, had a mean Phred below 15, or lacked an exact constant-primer or identifier match. COPE v1.2.5 was used to merge high-quality paired reads, and clonotypes were defined as unique nucleotide sequences. MiTCR v1.1 was used to align clonotypes to the IMGT TRBV, TRBD and TRBJ reference segments. The analysis was restricted to V-J combinations with a frequency above 0.0001, which together covered about 99% of the repertoires. A TCS score was defined as the ratio between F50 (clonal expansion) and ExV (chaos), using BLOSUM62-based TCRdist between CDR3 peptides within each V-J. Welch's t-statistics and random forest reduced 500 to 650 V-J features to 10 to 15, which were used in a naive Bayes classifier (R e1071). TCRdb reran the public reads through fastp at Q25 and MiXCR, keeping productive beta chains. All rows with the same CDR3 protein become a single entry with the most common DNA and genes. What appears here as the V and J calls and clone size reflects TCRdb's work, not the paper's. The sample data list roughly 180,000 distinct CDR3 sequences, and 9.4% of these were observed just once. The leading ten clones occupy more than 20% of the sample.

General findings and caveats noted by the study authors: Most expanded thyroid clonotypes (frequency above 0.001) were also found in blood, which suggests that blood repertoires may mirror thyroid immune responses. Sample size was not statistically predetermined, and investigators were not blinded to group allocation. A model built on a 13 V-J signature distinguished ophthalmopathy from stable hyperthyroidism, reaching roughly 88% sensitivity and about 81% specificity in cross-validation and 80%/75% in testing. In validation, progression to ophthalmopathy was predicted by the model with about 70% sensitivity and about 72% specificity, a median of roughly six months before onset.

Hyperthyroidism patients were aged 18 to 65 years and newly diagnosed, with disease duration of less than 2 months. Any patient with an uncontrolled infection, another autoimmune disease, pregnancy or lactation was excluded. Diagnoses were established on the basis of clinical symptoms, serum thyroxine and TRAb, thyroid ultrasound, and orbital computed tomography. Blood from progressor patients was drawn when they were first diagnosed with hyperthyroidism, before any ophthalmopathy symptoms appeared. PBMCs were isolated from about 10 ml of fresh peripheral blood by Ficoll-Paque density gradient centrifugation. Progressor patients were defined as those initially diagnosed with Graves' hyperthyroidism in whom ophthalmopathy developed during follow-up. Trizol reagent was used to extract total RNA, and RNA quality was then checked on an Agilent 2100 Bioanalyzer. Deletion took 8 bases off V and 0 bases off J, with a span of 16 bases between the germline ends. As encoded in the germline V gene (reference sequence), CDR1 is DFQATT while CDR2 is SNEGSKA. Inclusive of the bounding cysteine and phenylalanine, the CDR3 is 14 residues long. Only the CDR3 region is kept as DNA, spanning 42 bases read in frame from base 1.

Sample: blood. The rearrangement joined TRBV20-1 to TRBJ1-1; the D region possibly corresponds to TRBD1 (5 bases align). This clonotype originated in a woman aged 18 to 35 with Graves' hyperthyroidism that later progressed to Graves' ophthalmopathy. The CDR3 protein: CSPLWGPVNTEAFF. The DNA is as follows: TGCAGTCCTTTATGGGGACCTGTGAACACTGAAGCTTTCTTT.